The 3 T cell receptor beta chains given below trace back to one sample, sequenced in a study of blood T cell repertoires in COVID-19. Some clones are missing from TCRdb's copy, which holds only in-frame ones; the method was immunoSEQ multiplex PCR. The repertoire holds tens of thousands of clones, with approximately 87% as singletons. The sequencing input was peripheral blood. All receptors come from a woman in her sixties with acute or convalescent COVID-19.

The rearrangement joins TRBV6-5 to TRBJ1-1; 9 bases align to TRBD1. The CDR3 sequence is 15 residues long. Germline V lookup: CDR1 MNHEY, CDR2 SVGAGI. V lost 7 bases and J lost 1; bases outside the gene matches: 7. CDR3 in DNA: TGTGCCAGCACCTTACAGGGGGCCTGGAACACTGAAGCTTTCTTT. It specifies CASTLQGAWNTEAFF.

The J gene is TRBJ2-1, the V gene TRBV2; 8 positions agree with TRBD2. Per germline, CDR1 SNHLY and CDR2 FYNNEI. V trimming: 4 bases; J trimming: 3 bases; junction bases outside the gene matches: 11. The CDR3 spans 17 residues. CDR3 loop: CASSVDTSGQHYNEQFF. Written as DNA, the CDR3 is TGTGCCAGCAGTGTCGATACTAGCGGACAGCACTACAATGAGCAGTTCTTC.

The rearrangement links TRBV29-1 to TRBJ1-2; 7 nucleotides agree with TRBD1. The J segment lost 4 bases and the V segment lost 5 bases, leaving 7 bases of the junction unmatched. The CDR3 is 13 residues long. Germline V gives CDR1 SQVTM, CDR2 ANQGSEA. The CDR3 sequence is CSVTLRGLYGYTF. In DNA form, the CDR3 reads TGCAGCGTTACCCTTAGGGGGCTCTATGGCTACACCTTC.